This is a list of T cell receptor beta chains from one sample in a study of blood T cell repertoires in COVID-19. Sequencing used immunoSEQ multiplex PCR; TCRdb keeps in-frame clones, though not all of them. Of some 300,000 clones listed, approximately 89% are singletons. Sequences were obtained from peripheral blood. These receptors originate from a woman aged 25-40 years who had recovered from COVID-19. Each CDR3 is given with its conserved first and last residue. The D gene is left open where the match is weak. Not every row has a clone size; where given, it reads once, few, many or a size class.

J gene	clone size	D gene	V gene	CDR3 DNA	CDR3 protein
TRBJ2-2	NA	NA	TRBV11-2	TGTGCCAGCAGCTTAGCAGGGGCTACTAACACCGGGGAGCTGTTTTTT	CASSLAGATNTGELFF
TRBJ1-6	NA	TRBD1	TRBV4-1	TGCGCCAGCAGCCAAGATACGGCAGGGGGGAATAATTCACCCCTCCACTTT	CASSQDTAGGNNSPLHF
TRBJ1-6	NA	NA	TRBV6-1	TGTGCCAGCAGTGAACTCCCAGGGAATTATAATTCACCCCTCCACTTT	CASSELPGNYNSPLHF
TRBJ2-6	NA	TRBD2	TRBV7-2	TGTGCCAGCAGTCGTAGACTAGCGGGGGCAACTGGGGCCAACGTCCTGACTTTC	CASSRRLAGATGANVLTF
TRBJ1-5	NA	NA	TRBV27	TGTGCCAGCAGTTTACCTAATCAGCCCCAGCATTTT	CASSLPNQPQHF
TRBJ1-2	many	NA	TRBV27	TGTGCCAGCAGCCAGGGGAACTATGGCTACACCTTC	CASSQGNYGYTF
TRBJ2-1	NA	TRBD2	TRBV7-2	TGTGCCAGCAGCGCACCCCCGGGACTAGGAACTTTGGGCAATGAGCAGTTCTTC	CASSAPPGLGTLGNEQFF
TRBJ2-2	NA	NA	TRBV9	TGTGCCAGCAGCGTAGTCAGCACCGGGGAGCTGTTTTTT	CASSVVSTGELFF
TRBJ1-5	NA	TRBD1	TRBV18	TGTGCCAGCTCACCAGGGGGACAGGGCCAGCCCCAGCATTTT	CASSPGGQGQPQHF
TRBJ2-7	NA	TRBD1	TRBV7-2	TGTGCCAGCAGCCCCGGGACAGGGAGCGAGCAGTACTTC	CASSPGTGSEQYF
TRBJ2-7	NA	NA	TRBV7-9	TGTGCCAGCAGCTTAGACACGGGCTACGAGCAGTACTTC	CASSLDTGYEQYF
TRBJ2-7	few	TRBD1	TRBV13	TGTGCCAGCAGCAACCGACAGGGTTCTTACGAGCAGTACTTC	CASSNRQGSYEQYF
TRBJ1-6	NA	TRBD1	TRBV5-6	TGTGCCAGCAGCCTTGACAGGGGGCTAGATAATTCACCCCTCCACTTT	CASSLDRGLDNSPLHF
TRBJ2-3	NA	NA	TRBV3-1/TRBV3-2	TGTGCCAGCAGCCAAGATATGCGCGGGGCGGGGTACACAGATACGCAGTATTTT	CASSQDMRGAGYTDTQYF
TRBJ2-1	NA	NA	TRBV10-3	TGTGCCATCGGACAGCAGCGGAATGAGCAGTTCTTC	CAIGQQRNEQFF
TRBJ1-6	NA	TRBD1	TRBV30	TGTGCCAGAGGGACAGGGCCAAATTCACCCCTCCACTTT	CARGTGPNSPLHF
TRBJ2-7	NA	TRBD1	TRBV28	TGTGCCAGCACCCGTGGGGACAGGGGAGACGAGCAGTACTTC	CASTRGDRGDEQYF
TRBJ1-3	NA	NA	TRBV10-3	TGTGCCATCAAAGCGGTACCCTCTGGAAACACCATATATTTT	CAIKAVPSGNTIYF
TRBJ1-1	NA	TRBD1	TRBV19	TGTGCCAGTAGTAAGGACAGGTTGGACACTGAAGCTTTCTTT	CASSKDRLDTEAFF
TRBJ1-5	NA	NA	TRBV2	TGTGCCAGCAGTAGGACAGATAGCAATCAGCCCCAGCATTTT	CASSRTDSNQPQHF
TRBJ2-3	once	TRBD1	TRBV12-3/TRBV12-4	TGTGCCAGCAGGAACCCAGGGGGCAGTCAGTATTTT	CASRNPGGSQYF
TRBJ1-4	NA	TRBD1	TRBV2	TGTGCCAGCAGCGCTACAGGGGGCTATGAAAAACTGTTTTTT	CASSATGGYEKLFF
TRBJ1-2	NA	NA	TRBV27	TGTGCCAGCAGTTCGTTAAGGGGGTATGGCTACACCTTC	CASSSLRGYGYTF
TRBJ2-1	NA	TRBD2	TRBV7-9	TGTGCCAGCAGCTTCAGCGGGGGGGCCTACAATGAGCAGTTCTTC	CASSFSGGAYNEQFF
TRBJ1-1	NA	NA	TRBV9	TGTGCCAGCAGCGTAACAGGGTCGGCAACTGAAGCTTTCTTT	CASSVTGSATEAFF
TRBJ1-1	NA	TRBD1	TRBV5-1	TGCGCCAGCAGCTTGACAGGGGAAATGGGCACTGAAGCTTTCTTT	CASSLTGEMGTEAFF
TRBJ1-2	NA	NA	TRBV28	TGTGCCAGCGGGAGTGATAACTATGGCTACACCTTC	CASGSDNYGYTF